A single sample gave rise to the 3 T cell receptor beta chains below, sequenced in a study of blood T cell repertoires in COVID-19. TCRdb keeps only in-frame clones here, not all; method: immunoSEQ multiplex PCR. The sample carries approximately 200,000 clones, around 88% recorded once. Sequenced material: PBMCs or T cells enriched from blood (not recorded which). These TCRs come from a woman aged 25-40 years who had been exposed to COVID-19.

The CDR3 reads CASSTRQGNYTF. CDR3 nucleotides: TGTGCCAGCAGTACCCGACAGGGAAACTACACCTTC. The chain joins TRBV12-3 or TRBV12-4 to TRBJ1-2; TRBD1 agrees at 7 bases. V lost 5 bases, J lost 10 bases, and 7 bases stayed unmatched. The CDR3 covers 12 residues.

A single count supports this clone. The V call is TRBV30, the J call TRBJ1-2; D not resolved. CDR1 is GTSNPN and CDR2 is SVGIG in the germline V gene (reference sequence). This CDR3 region has 14 residues. The DNA for the CDR3 is TGTATCGCTGCGTTACTCGGGGCTAACTATGGCTACACCTTC. It specifies CIAALLGANYGYTF.

This chain uses TRBV6-5 with TRBJ1-2, with 11 bases lining up with TRBD1. Germline loops: CDR1 MNHEY, CDR2 SVGAGI. This CDR3 has 15 amino acids. V gave up 6 bases and J gave up 6 bases; unmatched junction bases: 9. DNA for the CDR3: TGTGCCAGCAGGGATGGACAGGGGGCGCGAGATGGCTACACCTTC. Translated, it gives CASRDGQGARDGYTF.